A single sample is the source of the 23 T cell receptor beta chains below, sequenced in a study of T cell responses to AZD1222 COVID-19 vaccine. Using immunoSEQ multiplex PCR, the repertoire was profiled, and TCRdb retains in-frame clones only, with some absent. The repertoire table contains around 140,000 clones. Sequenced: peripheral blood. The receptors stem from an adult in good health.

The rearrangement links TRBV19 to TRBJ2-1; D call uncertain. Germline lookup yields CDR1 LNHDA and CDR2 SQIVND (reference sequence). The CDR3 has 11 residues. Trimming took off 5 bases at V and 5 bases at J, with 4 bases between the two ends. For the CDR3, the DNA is TGTGCCAGTAGTGGGCACAATGAGCAGTTCTTC. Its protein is CASSGHNEQFF.

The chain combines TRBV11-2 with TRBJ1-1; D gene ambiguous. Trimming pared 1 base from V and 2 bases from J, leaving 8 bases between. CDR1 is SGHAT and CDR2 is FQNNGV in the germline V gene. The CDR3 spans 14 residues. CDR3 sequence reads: CASSLGFANTEAFF. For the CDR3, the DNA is TGTGCCAGCAGCTTAGGGTTTGCAAACACTGAAGCTTTCTTT.

This chain's CDR3 is CASSSTQGGNLEAFF. The CDR3 nucleotides are TGTGCCAGCAGTAGCACACAGGGGGGAAATTTAGAAGCTTTCTTT. The chain joins TRBV6-5 to TRBJ1-1, with 8 bases that match TRBD1. The CDR3 has 15 amino acids. J was trimmed by 8 bases and V by 5 bases; bases with no gene match: 13. Germline CDR1 reads MNHEY; CDR2 reads SVGAGI.

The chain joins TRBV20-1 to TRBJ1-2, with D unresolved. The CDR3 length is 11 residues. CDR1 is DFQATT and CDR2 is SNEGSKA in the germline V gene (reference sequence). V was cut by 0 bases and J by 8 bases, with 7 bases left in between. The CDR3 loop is CSARDENGYTF. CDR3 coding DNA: TGCAGTGCTAGAGATGAAAACGGCTACACCTTC.

CDR3 DNA sequence: TGTGCCAGCAGCCAAGAAAGGGGTTTAGCCGGGGAGCTGTTTTTT. Its protein product is CASSQERGLAGELFF. This chain joins TRBV3-1 (or the pseudogene TRBV3-2) and TRBJ2-2, with D maybe TRBD1 (5 bases). The CDR3 is 15 residues long. CDR1 is LGHDT, CDR2 YNNKEL, per germline (reference sequence). Trimming pared 0 bases from V and 6 bases from J, leaving 11 bases between.

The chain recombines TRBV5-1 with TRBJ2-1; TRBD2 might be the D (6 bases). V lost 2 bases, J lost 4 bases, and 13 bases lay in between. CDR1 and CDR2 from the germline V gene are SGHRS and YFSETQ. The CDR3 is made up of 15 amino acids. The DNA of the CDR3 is TGCGCCAGCAGCTTTGGAGGGCAGGAGTACAATGAGCAGTTCTTC. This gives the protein CASSFGGQEYNEQFF.

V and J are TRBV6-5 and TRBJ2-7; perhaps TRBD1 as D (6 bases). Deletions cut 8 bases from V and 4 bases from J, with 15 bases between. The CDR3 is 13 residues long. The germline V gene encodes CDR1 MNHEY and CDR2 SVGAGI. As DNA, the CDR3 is TGTGCCAGCGGGAGACAGGCGATGTACGAGCAGTACTTC. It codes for CASGRQAMYEQYF.

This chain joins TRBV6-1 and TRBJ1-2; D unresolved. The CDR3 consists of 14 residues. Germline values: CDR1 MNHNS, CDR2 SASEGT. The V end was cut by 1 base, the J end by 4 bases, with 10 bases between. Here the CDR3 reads CASSEGPNSYGYTF. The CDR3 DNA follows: TGTGCCAGCAGTGAAGGCCCAAACAGCTATGGCTACACCTTC.

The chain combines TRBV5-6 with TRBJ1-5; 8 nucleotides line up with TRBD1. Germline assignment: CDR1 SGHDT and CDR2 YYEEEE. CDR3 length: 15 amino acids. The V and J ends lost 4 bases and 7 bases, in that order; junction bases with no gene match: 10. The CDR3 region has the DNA TGTGCCAGCAGCCTAAGACAGGGGACAGGACAGCCCCAGCATTTT. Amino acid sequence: CASSLRQGTGQPQHF. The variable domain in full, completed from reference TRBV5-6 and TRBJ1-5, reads DAGVTQSPTHLIKTRGQQVTLRCSPKSGHDTVSWYQQALGQGPQFIFQYYEEEERQRGNFPDRFSGHQFPNYSSELNVNALLLGDSALYLCASSLRQGTGQPQHFGDGTRLSIL.

The CDR3 sequence: CASSRDILYYGYTF. In DNA form, the CDR3 reads TGTGCCAGCAGCCGGGACATCCTATACTATGGCTACACCTTC. This sequence joins TRBV6-5 and TRBJ1-2, with D perhaps matching TRBD1 (6 bases). Germline V gives CDR1 MNHEY, CDR2 SVGAGI. The V gene lost 6 bases and the J gene lost 3 bases, with 14 bases spanning the gap. The CDR3 is 14 residues long.

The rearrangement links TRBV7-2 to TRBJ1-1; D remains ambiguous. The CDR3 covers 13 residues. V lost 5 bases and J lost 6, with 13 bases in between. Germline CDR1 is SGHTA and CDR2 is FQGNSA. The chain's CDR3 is CASSTGGGPEAFF. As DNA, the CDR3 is TGTGCCAGCAGCACCGGTGGTGGCCCTGAAGCTTTCTTT. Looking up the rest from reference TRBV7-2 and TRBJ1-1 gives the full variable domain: GAGVSQSPSNKVTEKGKDVELRCDPISGHTALYWYRQSLGQGLEFLIYFQGNSAPDKSGLPSDRFSAERTGGSVSTLTIQRTQQEDSAVYLCASSTGGGPEAFFGQGTRLTVV.

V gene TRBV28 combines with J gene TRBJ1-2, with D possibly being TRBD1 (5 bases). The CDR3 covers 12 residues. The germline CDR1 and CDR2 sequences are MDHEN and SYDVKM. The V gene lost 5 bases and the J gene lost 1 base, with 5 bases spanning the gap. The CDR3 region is CASSQGNYGYTF. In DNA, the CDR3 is TGTGCCAGCAGTCAGGGTAACTATGGCTACACCTTC.

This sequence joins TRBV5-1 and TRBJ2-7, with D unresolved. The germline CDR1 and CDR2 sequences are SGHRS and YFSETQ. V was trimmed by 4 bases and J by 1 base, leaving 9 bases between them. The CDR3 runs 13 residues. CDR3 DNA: TGCGCCAGCAGCGCTTTAGGGTCCTACGAGCAGTACTTC. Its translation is CASSALGSYEQYF.

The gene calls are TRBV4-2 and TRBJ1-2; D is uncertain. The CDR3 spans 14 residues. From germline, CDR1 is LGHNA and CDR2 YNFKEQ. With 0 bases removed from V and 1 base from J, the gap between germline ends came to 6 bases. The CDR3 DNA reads TGTGCCAGCAGCCAAGAGGTGGGTAACTATGGCTACACCTTC. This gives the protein CASSQEVGNYGYTF.

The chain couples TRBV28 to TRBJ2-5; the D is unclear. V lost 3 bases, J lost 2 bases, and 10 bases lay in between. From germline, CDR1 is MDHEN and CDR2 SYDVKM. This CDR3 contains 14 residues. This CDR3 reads CASSLFANQETQYF. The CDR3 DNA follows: TGTGCCAGCAGTTTGTTTGCAAATCAAGAGACCCAGTACTTC.

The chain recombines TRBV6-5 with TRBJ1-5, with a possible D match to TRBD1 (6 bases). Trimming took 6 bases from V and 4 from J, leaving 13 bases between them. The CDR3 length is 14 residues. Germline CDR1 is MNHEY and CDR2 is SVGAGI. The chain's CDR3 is CASSLNRANQPQHF. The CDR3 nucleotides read TGTGCCAGCAGCCTAAACAGGGCGAATCAGCCCCAGCATTTT.

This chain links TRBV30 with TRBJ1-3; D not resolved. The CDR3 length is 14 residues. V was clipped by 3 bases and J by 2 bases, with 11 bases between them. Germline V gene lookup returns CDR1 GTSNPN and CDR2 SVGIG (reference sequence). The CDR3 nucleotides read TGTGCCTGGAGACTCCTGAGGCCTGGAAACACCATATATTTT. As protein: CAWRLLRPGNTIYF.

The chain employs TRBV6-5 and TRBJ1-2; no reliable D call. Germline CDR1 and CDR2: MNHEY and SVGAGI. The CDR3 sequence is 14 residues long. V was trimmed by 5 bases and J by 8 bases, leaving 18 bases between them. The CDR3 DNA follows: TGTGCCAGCAGTCACCCCGTCACGACGTTCGGCTACACCTTC. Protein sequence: CASSHPVTTFGYTF.

The CDR3 coding sequence is TGTGCCAGCAGACAGACAGGGCGCCTCCAGCAAGAGACCCAGTACTTC. Amino acid sequence: CASRQTGRLQQETQYF. V gene TRBV27 combines with J gene TRBJ2-5, with 7 bases identical to TRBD1. CDR1 is MNHEY and CDR2 is SMNVEV in the germline V gene (reference sequence). The CDR3 is 16 amino acids. Germline trimming cut 6 bases from V and 2 bases from J; bases unmatched to any gene: 12.

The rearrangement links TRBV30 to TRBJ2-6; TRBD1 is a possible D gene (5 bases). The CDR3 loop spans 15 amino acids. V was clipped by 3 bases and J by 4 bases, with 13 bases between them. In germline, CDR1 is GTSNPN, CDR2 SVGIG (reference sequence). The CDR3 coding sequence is TGTGCCTGGAGGGGGCAATCGATCGGGGCCAACGTCCTGACTTTC. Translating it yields CAWRGQSIGANVLTF.

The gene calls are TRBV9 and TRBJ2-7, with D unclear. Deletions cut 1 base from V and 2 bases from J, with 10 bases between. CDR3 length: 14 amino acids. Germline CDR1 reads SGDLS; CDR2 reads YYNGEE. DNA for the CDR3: TGTGCCAGCAGCGTATCGGCAGGCACCTACGAGCAGTACTTC. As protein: CASSVSAGTYEQYF.

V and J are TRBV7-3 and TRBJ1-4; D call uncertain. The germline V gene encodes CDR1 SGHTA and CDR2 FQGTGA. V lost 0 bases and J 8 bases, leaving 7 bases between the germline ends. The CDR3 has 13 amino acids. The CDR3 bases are TGTGCCAGCAGCTTAACACAAGGGGAAAAACTGTTTTTT. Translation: CASSLTQGEKLFF.

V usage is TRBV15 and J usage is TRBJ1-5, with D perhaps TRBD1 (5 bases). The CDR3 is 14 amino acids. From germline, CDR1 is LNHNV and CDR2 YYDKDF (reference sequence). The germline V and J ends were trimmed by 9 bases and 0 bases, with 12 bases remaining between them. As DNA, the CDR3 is TGTGCCACATGGGGCGGGGGTAGCAATCAGCCCCAGCATTTT. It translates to CATWGGGSNQPQHF.